These 7 T cell receptor beta chains were all obtained from the same sample, sequenced in a study of cytomegalovirus exposure and HLA in healthy donors. PCR involved 60 Vbeta and 13 Jbeta primers. Only in-frame clones appear in the TCRdb table, and some are missing; sequencing was by immunoSEQ multiplex PCR. The repertoire has some 90,000 clones, approximately 79% of them found once; the top ten carry about 2.9%. The specimen sequenced was PBMCs. These receptors all stem from a man younger than 40 in good health and CMV-seronegative.

The V and J genes are TRBV28 and TRBJ2-3, with 8 bases aligning to TRBD1. CDR1 and CDR2 from the germline V gene are MDHEN and SYDVKM. This CDR3 comprises 15 residues. The V segment lost 5 bases and the J segment 4 bases; nucleotides outside the gene matches: 8. CDR3 sequence: CASSETGVVADTQYF. CDR3 in DNA: TGTGCCAGCAGTGAGACAGGGGTGGTCGCAGATACGCAGTATTTT.

J is TRBJ2-7 and V is TRBV5-1; possible D gene TRBD1, 6 bases. From germline, CDR1 is SGHRS and CDR2 YFSETQ. The CDR3 has 13 amino acids. Deletions cut 0 bases from V and 10 bases from J, with 14 bases between. The CDR3 coding sequence is TGCGCCAGCAGCTTGGGGGAGAACAGGGCCCAGTACTTC. Translation: CASSLGENRAQYF.

The rearrangement links TRBV10-1 to TRBJ2-7, with 8 bases aligning to TRBD1. The CDR3 contains 15 residues. V dropped 7 bases and J dropped 0; count of bases not matched to a gene: 8. Germline CDR1 reads WNHNN; CDR2 reads SYGVQD (reference sequence). This CDR3 is CASTSGQANSYEQYF. In DNA form, the CDR3 reads TGCGCCAGCACTTCGGGACAGGCAAACTCCTACGAGCAGTACTTC.

The rearrangement joins TRBV4-2 to TRBJ2-5; perhaps TRBD2 as D (7 bases). This CDR3 spans 15 amino acids. Trimming pared 1 base from V and 4 bases from J, leaving 13 bases between. Germline loops: CDR1 LGHNA, CDR2 YNFKEQ. CDR3 nucleotide sequence: TGTGCCAGCAGCCAAGCCGGGGAGGGGGGAGAGACCCAGTACTTC. Translating it yields CASSQAGEGGETQYF.

The chain recombines TRBV9 with TRBJ2-3; D is ambiguous. V was clipped by 0 bases and J by 1 base, with 12 bases between them. This CDR3 comprises 16 residues. Germline V CDR1 and CDR2: SGDLS, YYNGEE. CDR3 in amino acids: CASSVDPLTGTDTQYF. CDR3 in DNA: TGTGCCAGCAGCGTAGATCCCCTCACAGGCACAGATACGCAGTATTTT.

This clone was seen just once. The chain couples TRBV2 to TRBJ1-2; D remains unclear. The germline V gene encodes CDR1 SNHLY and CDR2 FYNNEI. The CDR3 spans 15 residues. V gave up 1 base and J gave up 4 bases, with 13 bases separating them. CDR3 coding DNA: TGTGCCAGCAGTGAAGGGGCTCTTTCATTCTATGGCTACACCTTC. Encoded protein: CASSEGALSFYGYTF. The whole variable domain, filled in from reference TRBV2 and TRBJ1-2, reads EPEVTQTPSHQVTQMGQEVILRCVPISNHLYFYWYRQILGQKVEFLVSFYNNEISEKSEIFDDQFSVERPDGSNFTLKIRSTKLEDSAMYFCASSEGALSFYGYTFGSGTRLTVV.

This clone was observed a single time. The chain employs TRBV9 and TRBJ1-1, with D maybe TRBD1 (6 bases). The V end was cut by 6 bases, the J end by 3 bases, with 18 bases between. Germline loops: CDR1 SGDLS, CDR2 YYNGEE. The CDR3 is 15 amino acids. The CDR3 reads CASTQAGGGDTEAFF. CDR3 bases: TGTGCCAGCACCCAAGCGGGGGGCGGGGACACTGAAGCTTTCTTT.